Each of the 7 T cell receptor beta chains below was sequenced from the same sample in a study of CD8 T cells in Susac syndrome. Random hexamers were used to reverse transcribe about 0.45 to 1 ug of RNA. MiXCR, run by TCRdb on the immunoSEQ multiplex PCR reads, gives a single entry per CDR3 protein. The sample shows around 180,000 distinct CDR3 sequences, around 94% of them seen only once. The source material was CD4+ T cells from PBMCs. The receptors were sampled from a human donor with Susac syndrome.

The chain uses TRBV12-3 or TRBV12-4 and TRBJ1-4; D uncertain. There are 14 residues in the CDR3. Trimming shortened V by 3 bases and J by 10 bases, and 15 bases separated the two germline ends. The CDR3 bases are TGTGCCAGCAGTTTTGGCAGACCTAAGGGAAAACTGTTTTTT. Amino acid sequence: CASSFGRPKGKLFF.

The chain uses TRBV7-8 and TRBJ1-3; D is ambiguous. The CDR3 is made up of 18 amino acids. Germline-derived CDR1 and CDR2 are SGHVS and FQNEAQ. Trimming removed 4 bases from V and 0 bases from J, with 19 bases in between. CDR3 in DNA: TGTGCCAGCAGCTCTCTGGCGATTAGCAGTCACTCTGGAAACACCATATATTTT. Encoded protein: CASSSLAISSHSGNTIYF. The full variable domain, rest sourced from reference TRBV7-8 and TRBJ1-3, is GAGVSQSPRYKVAKRGQDVALRCDPISGHVSLFWYQQALGQGPEFLTYFQNEAQLDKSGLPSDRFFAERPEGSVSTLKIQRTQQEDSAVYLCASSSLAISSHSGNTIYFGEGSWLTVV.

CDR3 in DNA: TGTGCCACCAGCAGAGAATCCTACAGGCTGGGGTCCTACGAGCAGTACTTC. Translating gives CATSRESYRLGSYEQYF. The rearrangement uses TRBV15 and TRBJ2-7; tentative D call: TRBD1 (5 bases). Trimming cost V 0 bases and J 1 base, with 16 bases left between them. The germline gives CDR1 LNHNV, CDR2 YYDKDF (reference sequence). The CDR3 is made up of 17 amino acids.

The V call is TRBV29-1, the J call TRBJ1-2, with 10 bases lining up with TRBD1. Germline values: CDR1 SQVTM, CDR2 ANQGSEA. This CDR3 is 13 amino acids long. J gave up 8 bases and V 3 bases, and 6 bases lay outside the gene matches. The CDR3 DNA reads TGCAGCGTTGAGAGGGACAGGGGAGGAGGCTACACCTTC. Amino acids: CSVERDRGGGYTF.

The CDR3 sequence: CASSSPSGLGTEAFF. In DNA, the CDR3 is TGCGCCAGCAGTTCCCCTTCGGGGCTGGGCACTGAAGCTTTCTTT. This chain uses TRBV10-2 with TRBJ1-1; weak D call: TRBD1 (5 bases). V lost 5 bases, J lost 4 bases, and 17 bases lay in between. The CDR3 extends over 15 amino acids. The germline gives CDR1 WSHSY, CDR2 SAAADI.

The count of this clonotype is one. The chain recombines TRBV7-9 with TRBJ1-2; tentatively, D is TRBD1 (5 bases). Germline V gene data show CDR1 as SEHNR and CDR2 as FQNEAQ (reference sequence). V was cut by 5 bases and J by 7 bases, with 14 bases left in between. The CDR3 contains 13 residues. The CDR3 loop is CASSPLTASGYTF. Here the CDR3 DNA reads TGTGCCAGCAGCCCCCTGACAGCCTCTGGCTACACCTTC.

The V call is TRBV5-1, the J call TRBJ2-3, with D perhaps matching TRBD1 (6 bases). Germline CDR1 is SGHRS and CDR2 is YFSETQ. Trimming pared 2 bases from V and 3 bases from J, leaving 10 bases between. The CDR3 totals 14 residues. CDR3 sequence (DNA): TGCGCCAGCAGCTTTGGGCAGGGGACAGATACGCAGTATTTT. It encodes CASSFGQGTDTQYF. Full variable domain (outside the CDR3, taken from reference TRBV5-1 and TRBJ2-3): KAGVTQTPRYLIKTRGQQVTLSCSPISGHRSVSWYQQTPGQGLQFLFEYFSETQRNKGNFPGRFSGRQFSNSRSEMNVSTLELGDSALYLCASSFGQGTDTQYFGPGTRLTVL.